The next 22 T cell receptor beta chains were all read from a single sample in a study of T cell responses to AZD1222 COVID-19 vaccine. Profiling relied on immunoSEQ multiplex PCR, and the TCRdb table lists in-frame clones only, not all of them. The sample has roughly 120,000 clones; more than 75% are singletons. The sequencing used peripheral blood, collected on day 0 of AZD1222 vaccination. These receptors came from an adult in good health.

The chain recombines TRBV9 with TRBJ2-7; 7 bases align to TRBD1. J gave up 4 bases and V 4 bases, and 14 bases lay outside the gene matches. Germline V gene data show CDR1 as SGDLS and CDR2 as YYNGEE. The CDR3 is 16 residues long. CDR3 protein: CASSRRGGMGLYEQYF. The CDR3, as DNA: TGTGCCAGCAGCCGGCGAGGGGGCATGGGCCTGTACGAGCAGTACTTC.

The rearrangement joins TRBV30 to TRBJ1-6, with TRBD1 as a possible D gene (5 bases). Trimming cost V 3 bases and J 3 bases, with 18 bases left between them. This CDR3 is built from 17 residues. Germline V CDR1 and CDR2: GTSNPN, SVGIG (reference sequence). The CDR3 spells CAWRTGGGRSYNSPLHF. CDR3 nucleotide sequence: TGTGCCTGGAGGACGGGGGGGGGAAGGAGCTATAATTCACCCCTCCACTTT.

The chain couples TRBV9 to TRBJ2-7; D ambiguous. Germline V gives CDR1 SGDLS, CDR2 YYNGEE. There are 16 residues in the CDR3. Trimming shortened V by 3 bases and J by 6 bases, and 22 bases separated the two germline ends. The CDR3 DNA sequence: TGTGCCAGCAGCGCCCCCCTGGGCGGTCTCCCCGGCGAGCAGTACTTC. It encodes CASSAPLGGLPGEQYF.

A note on this clone: This specimen includes other DNA sequences encoding the same CDR3. V usage is TRBV5-1 and J usage is TRBJ2-7, with 7 bases that match TRBD1. The V gene's germline CDR1 is SGHRS and CDR2 YFSETQ. V gave up 2 bases and J gave up 1 base; unmatched junction bases: 6. CDR3 size: 15 residues. CDR3 nucleotide sequence: TGCGCCAGCAGCTTAGGGACAGCCTCATCCTACGAGCAGTACTTC. Translation: CASSLGTASSYEQYF.

V gene TRBV18 combines with J gene TRBJ2-3; D is ambiguous. Germline CDR1 KGHSH, CDR2 LQKENI. The CDR3 is 14 amino acids. Trimming removed 3 bases at V and 0 bases at J, with 7 bases between. The CDR3 DNA reads TGTGCCAGCTCACCGAGTACTAGCACAGATACGCAGTATTTT. Translated, it gives CASSPSTSTDTQYF.

The chain recombines TRBV18 with TRBJ2-2; D is unclear. V was pared by 2 bases and J by 5 bases, with 12 bases between. This CDR3 contains 15 residues. Germline lookup yields CDR1 KGHSH and CDR2 LQKENI. CDR3 nucleotide sequence: TGTGCCAGCTCACCAGATTGGGTACGGACCGGGGAGCTGTTTTTT. Its translation is CASSPDWVRTGELFF.

J is TRBJ2-2 and V is TRBV5-1; TRBD1 matches 7 bases. The germline V gene encodes CDR1 SGHRS and CDR2 YFSETQ. V trimming: 1 base; J trimming: 5 bases; junction bases outside the gene matches: 5. The CDR3 consists of 15 residues. DNA of the CDR3: TGCGCCAGCAGCTTGCCACAGGGGAAGACCGGGGAGCTGTTTTTT. Its protein product is CASSLPQGKTGELFF.

The chain combines TRBV19 with TRBJ1-1; 9 bases align to TRBD1. The length of the CDR3 is 11 residues. Trimming cost V 11 bases and J 6 bases; bases outside gene matches: 4. Germline loops: CDR1 LNHDA, CDR2 SQIVND (reference sequence). CDR3 amino acids: CAVDRGSEAFF. CDR3 nucleotides: TGTGCCGTGGACAGGGGATCTGAAGCTTTCTTT. Full variable domain (rest looked up from reference TRBV19 and TRBJ1-1): DGGITQSPKYLFRKEGQNVTLSCEQNLNHDAMYWYRQDPGQGLRLIYYSQIVNDFQKGDIAEGYSVSREKKESFPLTVTSAQKNPTAFYLCAVDRGSEAFFGQGTRLTVV.

The rearrangement uses TRBV29-1 and TRBJ2-3; D ambiguous. Trimming cost V 6 bases and J 2 bases, with 15 bases left between them. From germline, CDR1 is SQVTM and CDR2 ANQGSEA. The CDR3 loop spans 14 amino acids. CDR3 nucleotide sequence: TGCAGCGTCGCGCCCTTGACTGTCACAGATACGCAGTATTTT. It codes for CSVAPLTVTDTQYF.

This clone was recorded a few times. The chain links TRBV5-5 to TRBJ1-6, with 8 bases matching TRBD1. J gave up 10 bases and V 5 bases, and 11 bases lay outside the gene matches. This CDR3 is built from 15 residues. From germline, CDR1 is SGHKS and CDR2 YYEKEE (reference sequence). CDR3 protein: CASRGQAGDGSPLHF. For the CDR3, the DNA is TGTGCCAGCAGGGGACAGGCGGGGGATGGGTCACCCCTCCACTTT.

The chain recombines TRBV9 with TRBJ2-1; no definite D call. CDR3 size: 11 residues. V shed 7 bases and J shed 2 bases, with 4 bases lying between them. Germline CDR1 reads SGDLS; CDR2 reads YYNGEE. The CDR3 DNA follows: TGTGCCAGCGGACCCTACAATGAGCAGTTCTTC. Its protein is CASGPYNEQFF.

This clone came up once. The junction differs from germline at one of its ends, possibly a read error. The chain links TRBV7-7 to TRBJ2-3; D is perhaps TRBD1 (6 bases). From germline, CDR1 is SSHAT and CDR2 FNYEAQ (reference sequence). CDR3 length: 15 amino acids. CDR3 residues: CASSLSGVNTDTQYF. CDR3 sequence (DNA): TGTGCTAGCAGCTTATCAGGGGTAAACACAGATACGCAGTATTTT.

The rearrangement uses TRBV7-2 and TRBJ1-1, with no clear D. V was shortened by 3 bases and J by 4 bases, with 12 bases between the two germline ends. Germline V lookup: CDR1 SGHTA, CDR2 FQGNSA. CDR3 length: 14 residues. CDR3 bases: TGTGCCAGCAGCTTCCGGCTCATGGGCACTGAAGCTTTCTTT. Its translation is CASSFRLMGTEAFF.

The gene calls are TRBV18 and TRBJ2-3; 7 nucleotides match TRBD2. This CDR3 contains 15 residues. Germline V gene data show CDR1 as KGHSH and CDR2 as LQKENI. J was trimmed by 2 bases and V by 6 bases; bases with no gene match: 8. This CDR3 is CASSSSGLSTDTQYF. The CDR3 DNA follows: TGTGCCAGCTCCTCTAGCGGACTCTCCACAGATACGCAGTATTTT.

The rearrangement uses TRBV7-3 and TRBJ1-1; a weak D match, TRBD1 (6 bases). Trimming shortened V by 5 bases and J by 1 base, and 14 bases separated the two germline ends. The CDR3 has 15 residues. Germline CDR1 SGHTA, CDR2 FQGTGA. The CDR3 DNA sequence: TGTGCCAGCAGCCGCAGGGGCGGAGGGAACACTGAAGCTTTCTTT. This encodes CASSRRGGGNTEAFF.

The gene calls are TRBV28 and TRBJ2-3; D gene ambiguous. This CDR3 comprises 14 residues. The ends were cut back, 8 bases at V and 2 bases at J, with 14 bases in the middle. From germline, CDR1 is MDHEN and CDR2 SYDVKM. The CDR3 nucleotides read TGTGCCAGCCGCTTAGGGTCCCCCACAGATACGCAGTATTTT. Protein product: CASRLGSPTDTQYF.

The J gene is TRBJ1-5, the V gene TRBV19; a weak D match, TRBD1 (5 bases). V lost 9 bases and J lost 7, with 19 bases in between. The CDR3 has 14 amino acids. In germline, CDR1 is LNHDA, CDR2 SQIVND (reference sequence). The DNA for the CDR3 is TGTGCCAGCAGCGGGGGGGGAACTTTGCAGCCCCAGCATTTT. Its translation: CASSGGGTLQPQHF.

This clone was recorded a few times. The chain joins TRBV28 to TRBJ2-7; D could derive from TRBD1 or TRBD2 (5 bases each). CDR1 is MDHEN and CDR2 is SYDVKM in the germline V gene. CDR3 length: 14 residues. Trimming left V 6 bases short and J 6 bases short, with 18 bases between. CDR3 region: CASSSGPGATEQYF. The CDR3 nucleotides are TGTGCCAGCAGCTCGGGCCCCGGGGCTACCGAGCAGTACTTC.

The V and J genes are TRBV2 and TRBJ2-5; 10 nucleotides line up with TRBD2. After removal of 4 bases from V and 7 bases from J, the junction contained 18 bases not matched to a gene. Per the germline V gene, CDR1 is SNHLY and CDR2 is FYNNEI. This CDR3 contains 18 residues. CDR3 DNA sequence: TGTGCCAGCAGTGGAGACTCTAGCGGGAGAGGGGGCTCCGGGACCCAGTACTTC. It is translated as CASSGDSSGRGGSGTQYF. The entire variable domain, with the rest obtained from reference TRBV2 and TRBJ2-5, is as follows: EPEVTQTPSHQVTQMGQEVILRCVPISNHLYFYWYRQILGQKVEFLVSFYNNEISEKSEIFDDQFSVERPDGSNFTLKIRSTKLEDSAMYFCASSGDSSGRGGSGTQYFGPGTRLLVL.

The J gene is TRBJ1-2, the V gene TRBV28; D may be TRBD1 (5 bases). The V gene's germline CDR1 is MDHEN and CDR2 SYDVKM. This CDR3 contains 13 residues. Trimming removed 4 bases from V and 5 bases from J, with 11 bases in between. The CDR3 spells CASSSGDLYGYTF. In nucleotides, the CDR3 is TGTGCCAGCAGTTCGGGGGATTTATATGGCTACACCTTC.

This chain connects TRBV7-3 to TRBJ2-2; 9 bases line up with TRBD1. The CDR3 consists of 16 residues. Germline loops: CDR1 SGHTA, CDR2 FQGTGA. V gave up 5 bases and J gave up 6 bases; unmatched junction bases: 10. CDR3 bases: TGTGCCAGCAGCACTGGAGGAACAGGGGGCTCCGGGGAGCTGTTTTTT. Encoded protein: CASSTGGTGGSGELFF.

The chain employs TRBV29-1 and TRBJ2-7, with D possibly matching TRBD2 (6 bases). Germline CDR1 SQVTM, CDR2 ANQGSEA. This CDR3 comprises 13 residues. V lost 4 bases and J 5 bases, leaving 15 bases between the germline ends. CDR3 sequence: CSVVALTSNEQYF. CDR3 sequence (DNA): TGCAGCGTTGTAGCCCTGACTAGTAACGAGCAGTACTTC.